This T cell receptor beta chain was documented in a study of molecular identifiers for immune sequencing clone quantification. In TCRdb, the PCR reads were re-called with MiXCR into one record per CDR3 protein. Of about 640,000 distinct CDR3 sequences in the sample, 15% to 20% were seen once. The authors gated naive CD8 T cells as CD8+CD4-CCR7+CD45RA+ for sorting. This clonotype was counted only a few times. The material sequenced was naive CD8+ T cells from blood, with Jurkat cell RNA spiked in. Stated subset: FACS-sorted CD8+CD4-CCR7+CD45RA+ naive T cells. This TCR was recovered from a human donor in good health. Some libraries in this study had Jurkat cell RNA spiked in.

CDR3 region: CASSLALYGTGSYEQYF. The CDR3 DNA is TGCGCCAGCAGCTTGGCCCTATACGGGACCGGCTCCTACGAGCAGTACTTC. V gene TRBV5-1 combines with J gene TRBJ2-7; tentatively, D is TRBD1 or TRBD2 (5 bases each). With 0 bases removed from V and 0 bases from J, the gap between germline ends came to 16 bases. The CDR3 loop spans 17 amino acids. Germline CDR1 SGHRS, CDR2 YFSETQ.